This TCR beta chain came from a study of identical twins. Germline CDR1 and CDR2: LNHDA and SQIVND (reference sequence). With V trimmed by 7 bases and J by 3 bases, 7 bases remained unmatched. The CDR3 consists of 14 residues. Each CDR3 protein is one row after TCRdb ran MiXCR on the 5' RACE reads. The sample has about 220,000 distinct CDR3 sequences; approximately 7.1% are singletons. The data also belong to a second study, concerning T cells expressing NK-cell markers.

The chain joins TRBV19 to TRBJ1-2; 8 bases match TRBD1. The clonotype was recovered from a woman between 18 and 29 years old in good health. Sequenced sample: CD8+ T cells sorted from blood. The CDR3 spells CASTLTGADYGYTF. Written as DNA, the CDR3 is TGTGCCAGTACCCTGACAGGGGCTGACTATGGCTACACCTTC.